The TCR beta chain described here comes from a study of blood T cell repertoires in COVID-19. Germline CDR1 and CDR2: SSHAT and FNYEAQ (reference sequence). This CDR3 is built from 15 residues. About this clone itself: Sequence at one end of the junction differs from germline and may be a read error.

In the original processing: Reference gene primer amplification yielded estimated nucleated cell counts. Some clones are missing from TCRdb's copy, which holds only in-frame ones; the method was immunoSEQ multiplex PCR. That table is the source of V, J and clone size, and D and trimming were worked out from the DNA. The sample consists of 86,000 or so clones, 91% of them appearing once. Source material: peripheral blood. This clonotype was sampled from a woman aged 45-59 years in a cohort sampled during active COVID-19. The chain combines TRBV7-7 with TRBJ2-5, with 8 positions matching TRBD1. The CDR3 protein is CASSLGTGKGETQYF. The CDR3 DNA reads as TGTGCTAGCAGCTTAGGGACAGGTAAAGGAGAGACCCAGTACTTC. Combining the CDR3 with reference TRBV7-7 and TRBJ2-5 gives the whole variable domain GAGVSQSPRYKVTKRGQDVTLRCDPISSHATLYWYQQALGQGPEFLTYFNYEAQPDKSGLPSDRFSAERPEGSISTLTIQRTEQRDSAMYRCASSLGTGKGETQYFGPGTRLLVL.